Listed below are T cell receptor beta chains from one sample, sequenced in a study of T cell responses to AZD1222 COVID-19 vaccine. Some clones are missing from TCRdb's copy, which holds only in-frame ones; the method was immunoSEQ multiplex PCR. The sample includes some 140,000 clones, about 86% of them seen just once. Sequencing was performed on peripheral blood, taken on day 0 of MenACWY control vaccination. The source of these receptors is an adult in good health. CDR3s include the opening cysteine and the closing phenylalanine or tryptophan. A D gene is named only where the DNA matches it firmly. Rows give clone size only sometimes, using once, few, many, or a class for an expanded clone.

cdr3_aa: CASSQNYYTEAFF
cdr3_nt: TGTGCCAGCAGCCAAAACTATTACACTGAAGCTTTCTTT
j_call: TRBJ1-1
v_call: TRBV14
clone_size: .
d_call: .

cdr3_aa: CASSPPPPGQGRETQYF
cdr3_nt: TGTGCCAGCTCACCACCGCCGCCGGGACAGGGACGAGAGACCCAGTACTTC
j_call: TRBJ2-5
v_call: TRBV18
clone_size: .
d_call: TRBD1

cdr3_aa: CASSYAGSNQPQHF
cdr3_nt: TGTGCCAGCAGTTACGCAGGTAGCAATCAGCCCCAGCATTTT
j_call: TRBJ1-5
v_call: TRBV6-5
clone_size: .
d_call: .

cdr3_aa: CASSRTGWDYGYTF
cdr3_nt: TGTGCCAGCAGCCGGACAGGGTGGGACTATGGCTACACCTTC
j_call: TRBJ1-2
v_call: TRBV7-9
clone_size: .
d_call: TRBD1

cdr3_aa: CASSLSGNYGYTF
cdr3_nt: TGTGCCAGCAGTTTATCGGGTAACTATGGCTACACCTTC
j_call: TRBJ1-2
v_call: TRBV28
clone_size: .
d_call: .

cdr3_aa: CASSIGIGTGGLEQYF
cdr3_nt: TGTGCCAGTAGTATTGGTATCGGGACTGGGGGGTTGGAGCAGTACTTC
j_call: TRBJ2-7
v_call: TRBV19
clone_size: .
d_call: .

cdr3_aa: CASSLRDGYTF
cdr3_nt: TGTGCCAGCAGTCTCAGGGACGGCTACACCTTC
j_call: TRBJ1-2
v_call: TRBV28
clone_size: .
d_call: .

cdr3_aa: CASRGLGLPNEKLFF
cdr3_nt: TGTGCCAGTAGGGGTCTGGGTTTGCCTAATGAAAAACTGTTTTTT
j_call: TRBJ1-4
v_call: TRBV19
clone_size: .
d_call: .

cdr3_aa: CATPPGLPQGRVSPLHF
cdr3_nt: TGTGCCACCCCCCCCGGGCTCCCCCAGGGACGGGTTTCACCCCTCCACTTT
j_call: TRBJ1-6
v_call: TRBV24-1
clone_size: .
d_call: .

cdr3_aa: CASRRASGRGEQYF
cdr3_nt: TGTGCCAGCAGGAGGGCTAGCGGGAGAGGGGAGCAGTACTTC
j_call: TRBJ2-7
v_call: TRBV6-5
clone_size: .
d_call: TRBD2

cdr3_aa: CASSYGGVLSWDYSYNEQFF
cdr3_nt: TGTGCCAGCAGTTATGGTGGTGTGCTCTCTTGGGACTATTCCTACAATGAGCAGTTCTTC
j_call: TRBJ2-1
v_call: TRBV6-2/TRBV6-3
clone_size: .
d_call: TRBD2

cdr3_aa: CASSLGGGAGTEAFF
cdr3_nt: TGTGCCAGCAGCTTGGGCGGTGGGGCGGGTACTGAAGCTTTCTTT
j_call: TRBJ1-1
v_call: TRBV5-4
clone_size: .
d_call: .

cdr3_aa: CASSVDRRTNEKLFF
cdr3_nt: TGCGCCAGCAGCGTTGACCGGAGAACTAATGAAAAACTGTTTTTT
j_call: TRBJ1-4
v_call: TRBV4-1
clone_size: .
d_call: .

cdr3_aa: CASSVSAAGDGYTF
cdr3_nt: TGTGCCAGTAGTGTCTCTGCCGCGGGGGATGGCTACACCTTC
j_call: TRBJ1-2
v_call: TRBV19
clone_size: medium-sized
d_call: .